A selection of T cell receptor beta chains follows, all from one sample in a study of cytomegalovirus exposure and HLA in healthy donors. This table comes from immunoSEQ multiplex PCR, and its TCRdb copy is limited to in-frame clones, with some not included. The sample has about 73,000 clones, 95% seen once; the top ten hold 3% to 3.5%. Sequenced material: PBMCs. These receptor sequences come from a man aged 18 to 30 in good health and CMV-seronegative. Both conserved end residues are part of each CDR3. A D gene is named only where the DNA matches it firmly. Only part of the rows carry a size: once, few, many, or a class if the clone is expanded.

v_call	j_call	clone_size	d_call	cdr3_length	cdr3_nt	cdr3_aa
TRBV30	TRBJ2-7	NA	NA	12	TGTGCCTGGAGTAAGGGGTCCTACGAGCAGTACTTC	CAWSKGSYEQYF
TRBV7-9	TRBJ2-2	NA	NA	14	TGTGCCAGCAGCTTAGCGGCATCCACCGGGGAGCTGTTTTTT	CASSLAASTGELFF
TRBV2	TRBJ1-2	NA	TRBD1	11	TGTGCCAGCGGGACAGGGTATGGCTACACCTTC	CASGTGYGYTF
TRBV5-1	TRBJ2-7	NA	NA	12	TGCGCCAGCAGCTTGGCCGGGGGTGAGCAGTACTTC	CASSLAGGEQYF
TRBV5-1	TRBJ2-1	NA	NA	12	TGCGCCAGCAGCTATCCAAACAATGAGCAGTTCTTC	CASSYPNNEQFF
TRBV7-3	TRBJ1-1	NA	TRBD1	14	TGTGCCAGCAGCTTACAGGGACAGGGCACTGAAGCTTTCTTT	CASSLQGQGTEAFF
TRBV19	TRBJ1-4	NA	TRBD1	15	TGTGCCAGTAGTTCGTTTGAGGGACAGTATGAAAAACTGTTTTTT	CASSSFEGQYEKLFF
TRBV18	TRBJ1-1	NA	NA	16	TGTGCCAGCTCACCTTTCAGGTGGTCGGAGAACACTGAAGCTTTCTTT	CASSPFRWSENTEAFF
TRBV7-9	TRBJ1-1	NA	TRBD1	15	TGTGCCAGCAGCCACGGACAGGGAGCGGGGACTGAAGCTTTCTTT	CASSHGQGAGTEAFF
TRBV4-2	TRBJ1-1	NA	TRBD1	16	TGTGCCAGCAGCCAAGATATGGGACAGGGTGCCACTGAAGCTTTCTTT	CASSQDMGQGATEAFF
TRBV2	TRBJ1-1	NA	TRBD1	16	TGTGCCAGCAGGACGGGACAGGGGGACTTTAACACTGAAGCTTTCTTT	CASRTGQGDFNTEAFF
TRBV19	TRBJ1-2	NA	TRBD1	15	TGTGCCAGTAGTCTCGGGACAGGTGGGAACTATGGCTACACCTTC	CASSLGTGGNYGYTF
TRBV2	TRBJ2-1	once	NA	13	TGTGCCAGCAGTGTTCAAGGGGTCAACGAGCAGTTCTTC	CASSVQGVNEQFF
TRBV5-8	TRBJ1-4	NA	NA	14	TGTGCCAGCAGCTTCCTGGCTGGGGAGGAAAAACTGTTTTTT	CASSFLAGEEKLFF
TRBV10-3	TRBJ1-4	NA	NA	15	TGTGCCATCAGTGAGTCAATGGGGAGGAATGAAAAACTGTTTTTT	CAISESMGRNEKLFF
TRBV4-1	TRBJ1-2	NA	NA	16	TGCGCCAGCAGCCAAGATAACCCAGAGACTAGCTATGGCTACACCTTC	CASSQDNPETSYGYTF
TRBV7-2	TRBJ1-5	NA	NA	13	TGTGCCAGCAGCTTAGGCGAACTCCAGCCCCAGCATTTT	CASSLGELQPQHF
TRBV4-3	TRBJ2-2	NA	NA	15	TGCGCCAGCAGCGTCGGGGGTAGCGGTACCGGGGAGCTGTTTTTT	CASSVGGSGTGELFF
TRBV5-1	TRBJ2-1	NA	TRBD1	15	TGCGCCAGCCGATCCGGGACAGGGAGTTACAATGAGCAGTTCTTC	CASRSGTGSYNEQFF
TRBV5-4	TRBJ2-3	NA	NA	16	TGTGCCAGCAGCTCTACCGGGACTCGACTAAGAGATACGCAGTATTTT	CASSSTGTRLRDTQYF
TRBV6-5	TRBJ1-2	NA	NA	15	TGTGCCAGCAGAGCGGACCCAGTGGGAAACTATGGCTACACCTTC	CASRADPVGNYGYTF
TRBV15	TRBJ1-4	NA	TRBD1	14	TGTGCCACCAGCGACCGGACAGGCAGCGAAAAACTGTTTTTT	CATSDRTGSEKLFF
TRBV30	TRBJ2-3	NA	NA	13	TGTGCCTGGAAGCCCGGGAGCACAGATACGCAGTATTTT	CAWKPGSTDTQYF
TRBV6-6	TRBJ2-1	NA	TRBD2	15	TGTGCCAGCAGTCTCGGGGGGGGGCTTCGGAATGAGCAGTTCTTC	CASSLGGGLRNEQFF
TRBV30	TRBJ2-7	NA	TRBD2	16	TGTGCCTGGAGTGTATCGACTAGCGGGGGAACCTACGAGCAGTACTTC	CAWSVSTSGGTYEQYF
TRBV27	TRBJ1-6	NA	NA	15	TGTGCCAGCAGTTTGGGCCGACAGGCTGGGTCACCCCTCCACTTT	CASSLGRQAGSPLHF
TRBV19	TRBJ2-5	NA	NA	13	TGTGCCAGTAGTATAGGAGGCCAGGAGACCCAGTACTTC	CASSIGGQETQYF
TRBV12-1	TRBJ2-7	NA	NA	16	TGTGCCAGCAGCTCGAGTGCTGGGGGGAGCTCCTACGAGCAGTACTTC	CASSSSAGGSSYEQYF
TRBV7-9	TRBJ2-5	NA	TRBD2	16	TGTGCCAGCAGCCAGGAGCGGGGGGGCCGCGGAGAGACCCAGTACTTC	CASSQERGGRGETQYF
TRBV7-8	TRBJ2-2	NA	NA	16	TGTGCCAGCAGCTTATTCGGACTTCCGAACACCGGGGAGCTGTTTTTT	CASSLFGLPNTGELFF
TRBV4-3	TRBJ1-2	NA	TRBD1	15	TGCGCCAGCAGCCAAGCCGCCGGGACAGGGGGAGGCTACACCTTC	CASSQAAGTGGGYTF
TRBV6-5	TRBJ2-2	NA	TRBD1	15	TGTGCCAGCAGTTACTCGAGACAGGGCAACGGGGAGCTGTTTTTT	CASSYSRQGNGELFF
TRBV11-2	TRBJ2-1	NA	TRBD2	17	TGTGCCAGCAGCTCCAGACTAGCGGGGGGGCCAGGAAATGAGCAGTTCTTC	CASSSRLAGGPGNEQFF
TRBV7-9	TRBJ2-6	NA	NA	15	TGTGCCAGCAGCTCAGGGTTCTCTGGGGCCAACGTCCTGACTTTC	CASSSGFSGANVLTF
TRBV27	TRBJ1-1	NA	NA	16	TGTGCCAGCAGTAGGTCCGTTGGGGGGAAGGACACTGAAGCTTTCTTT	CASSRSVGGKDTEAFF
TRBV27	TRBJ2-5	once	NA	11	TGTGCCAGCAGTTCGAGCGAGACCCAGTACTTC	CASSSSETQYF
TRBV6-1	TRBJ2-1	NA	NA	15	TGTGCCAGCAGTGATTGGGACATCCCCGGCGATGAGCAGTTCTTC	CASSDWDIPGDEQFF
TRBV5-6	TRBJ1-1	NA	NA	14	TGTGCCAGCAGCTTCGAGGTAGAGAACACTGAAGCTTTCTTT	CASSFEVENTEAFF
TRBV7-2	TRBJ2-7	NA	NA	18	TGTGCCAGCAGCATAAAGGGGGGAAGCGGGGCACCCACCTACGAGCAGTACTTC	CASSIKGGSGAPTYEQYF
TRBV7-9	TRBJ2-1	NA	TRBD1	15	TGTGCCAGCAGCTTCACAGGGGGCGCCTACAATGAGCAGTTCTTC	CASSFTGGAYNEQFF
TRBV19	TRBJ2-6	NA	TRBD1	16	TGTGCCAGTAGTATGGGACAGGGGACTGGGGCCAACGTCCTGACTTTC	CASSMGQGTGANVLTF
TRBV14	TRBJ2-7	NA	NA	17	TGTGCCAGCAGCCAAGACCGCCGGAGCGGTGATCCCTACGAGCAGTACTTC	CASSQDRRSGDPYEQYF
TRBV6-5	TRBJ1-1	NA	TRBD1	13	TGTGCCAGCAGTACGACAGGGGGCACTGAAGCTTTCTTT	CASSTTGGTEAFF
TRBV6-5	TRBJ2-5	NA	NA	14	TGTGCCAGCAGGCGCGGGGGCGGACTAGAGACCCAGTACTTC	CASRRGGGLETQYF
TRBV6-6	TRBJ2-1	once	TRBD2	16	TGTGCCAGCAGCCATAAAATAGCGGGGGGAGTCAATGAGCAGTTCTTC	CASSHKIAGGVNEQFF
TRBV7-2	TRBJ2-1	NA	TRBD2	17	TGTGCCAGCAGCTTAACCTCGGGGACTACCCTCTACAATGAGCAGTTCTTC	CASSLTSGTTLYNEQFF
TRBV11-3	TRBJ1-1	NA	NA	17	TGTGCCAGCAGCTTACTATATCCCACGGACATGAACACTGAAGCTTTCTTT	CASSLLYPTDMNTEAFF
TRBV27	TRBJ2-1	NA	TRBD1	20	TGTGCCAGCAGTTTATGGACCCGAAGGGGGCCCCGGTCGGGACACAATGAGCAGTTCTTC	CASSLWTRRGPRSGHNEQFF
TRBV2	TRBJ2-2	NA	NA	16	TGTGCCAGCAGGTTGACAGGACCTCCGATGACCGGGGAGCTGTTTTTT	CASRLTGPPMTGELFF
TRBV9	TRBJ1-2	NA	NA	15	TGTGCCAGCAGCGTAGGTTCGGGTAGGAGCTATGGCTACACCTTC	CASSVGSGRSYGYTF
TRBV7-9	TRBJ2-1	NA	TRBD1	15	TGTGCCAGCAGCTTAGGGCAGGGGGAGTGGAATGAGCAGTTCTTC	CASSLGQGEWNEQFF
TRBV28	TRBJ2-7	NA	NA	12	TGTGCCAGCAGTTCACAACAGGACGAGCAGTACTTC	CASSSQQDEQYF
TRBV7-2	TRBJ1-2	few	NA	15	TGTGCCAGCAGCTTGAACAGGGTCTCTAACTATGGCTACACCTTC	CASSLNRVSNYGYTF
TRBV27	TRBJ1-1	NA	NA	12	TGTGCCAGCAGGGCGACAGAAGCTGAAGCTTTCTTT	CASRATEAEAFF
TRBV29-1	TRBJ2-1	NA	TRBD2	15	TGCAGCGCCCAGACTAGCGGGGGGGCTTACAATGAGCAGTTCTTC	CSAQTSGGAYNEQFF
TRBV5-6	TRBJ2-7	NA	TRBD1	16	TGTGCCAGCAGCTGGGGGAGACAGGGGAAGTCCTACGAGCAGTACTTC	CASSWGRQGKSYEQYF
TRBV7-9	TRBJ2-1	NA	NA	13	TGTGCCAGCGTCCACCAGCGGAACAATGAGCAGTTCTTC	CASVHQRNNEQFF